The T cell receptor (beta chain) described here comes from a study of radiotherapy plus CTLA-4 blockade in lung cancer. Study as a whole: Objective responses arose in 18% of patients, and 31% experienced disease control.

Sequencing used immunoSEQ multiplex PCR; TCRdb keeps in-frame clones, though not all of them. The sample consists of about 94,000 clones, roughly 80% of them appearing once. This TCR came from a human donor with non-small cell lung cancer that progressed on radiotherapy plus ipilimumab. The material was peripheral blood, obtained from a patient treated with radiotherapy plus ipilimumab.

The DNA for the CDR3 is TGTGCCAGCAGTTTATCGAACAGCAATCAGCCCCAGCATTTT. Its translation is CASSLSNSNQPQHF. The V gene is TRBV27, the J gene TRBJ1-5; no definite D call. The V end lost 0 bases, the J end lost 1 base, and 4 bases lay between the germline ends. Germline V gives CDR1 MNHEY, CDR2 SMNVEV (reference sequence). This CDR3 region has 14 residues.